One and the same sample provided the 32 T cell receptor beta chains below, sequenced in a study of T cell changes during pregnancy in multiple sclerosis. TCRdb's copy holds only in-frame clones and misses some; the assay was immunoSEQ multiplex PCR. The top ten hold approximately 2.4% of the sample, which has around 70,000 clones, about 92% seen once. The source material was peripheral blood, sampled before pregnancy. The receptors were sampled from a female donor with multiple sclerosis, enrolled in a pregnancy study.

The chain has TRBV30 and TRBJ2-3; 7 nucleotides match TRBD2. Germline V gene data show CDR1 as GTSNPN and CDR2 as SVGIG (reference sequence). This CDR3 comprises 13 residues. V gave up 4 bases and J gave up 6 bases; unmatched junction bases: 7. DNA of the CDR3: TGTGCCTGGAACTTCGGGAGGTCGGATACGCAGTATTTT. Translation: CAWNFGRSDTQYF.

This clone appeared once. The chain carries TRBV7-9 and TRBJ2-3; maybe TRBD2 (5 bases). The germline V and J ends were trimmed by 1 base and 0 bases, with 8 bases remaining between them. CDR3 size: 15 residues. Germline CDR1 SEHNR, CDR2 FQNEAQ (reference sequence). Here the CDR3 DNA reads TGTGCCAGCAGCTTAGGTCGGACTAGCACAGATACGCAGTATTTT. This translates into CASSLGRTSTDTQYF.

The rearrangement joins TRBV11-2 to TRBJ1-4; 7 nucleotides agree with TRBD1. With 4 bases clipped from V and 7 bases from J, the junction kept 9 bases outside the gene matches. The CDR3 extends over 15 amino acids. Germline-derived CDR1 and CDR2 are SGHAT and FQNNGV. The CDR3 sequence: CASSSKLQGSEKLFF. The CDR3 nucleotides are TGTGCCAGCAGCTCCAAACTACAGGGGTCTGAAAAACTGTTTTTT. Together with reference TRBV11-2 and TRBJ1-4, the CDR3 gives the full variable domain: EAGVAQSPRYKIIEKRQSVAFWCNPISGHATLYWYQQILGQGPKLLIQFQNNGVVDDSQLPKDRFSAERLKGVDSTLKIQPAKLEDSAVYLCASSSKLQGSEKLFFGSGTQLSVL.

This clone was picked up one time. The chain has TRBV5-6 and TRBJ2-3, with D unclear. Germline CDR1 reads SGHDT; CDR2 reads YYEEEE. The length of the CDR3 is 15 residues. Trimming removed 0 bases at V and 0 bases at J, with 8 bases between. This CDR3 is CASSLGPSSTDTQYF. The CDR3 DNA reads TGTGCCAGCAGCTTGGGTCCGTCTAGCACAGATACGCAGTATTTT. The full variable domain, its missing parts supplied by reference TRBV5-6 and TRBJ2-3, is DAGVTQSPTHLIKTRGQQVTLRCSPKSGHDTVSWYQQALGQGPQFIFQYYEEEERQRGNFPDRFSGHQFPNYSSELNVNALLLGDSALYLCASSLGPSSTDTQYFGPGTRLTVL.

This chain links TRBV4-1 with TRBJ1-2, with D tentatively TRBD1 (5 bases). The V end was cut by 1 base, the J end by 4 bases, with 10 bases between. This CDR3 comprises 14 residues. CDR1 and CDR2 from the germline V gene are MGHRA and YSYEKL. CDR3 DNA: TGCGCCAGCAGCCAAGGGACAACAGGCTATGGCTACACCTTC. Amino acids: CASSQGTTGYGYTF.

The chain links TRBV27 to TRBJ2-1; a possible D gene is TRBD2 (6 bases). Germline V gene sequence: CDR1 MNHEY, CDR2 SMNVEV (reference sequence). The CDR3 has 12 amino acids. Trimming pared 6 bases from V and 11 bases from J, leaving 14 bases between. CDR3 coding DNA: TGTGCCAGCAGACCTAGCGCAGGGAAGCAGTTCTTC. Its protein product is CASRPSAGKQFF.

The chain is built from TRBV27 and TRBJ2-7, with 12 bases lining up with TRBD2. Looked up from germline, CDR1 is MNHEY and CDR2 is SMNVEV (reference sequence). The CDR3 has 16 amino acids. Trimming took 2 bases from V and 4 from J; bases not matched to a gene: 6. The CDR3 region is CASSLHASGRGYEQYF. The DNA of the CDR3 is TGTGCCAGCAGTTTACACGCTAGCGGGAGGGGATACGAGCAGTACTTC.

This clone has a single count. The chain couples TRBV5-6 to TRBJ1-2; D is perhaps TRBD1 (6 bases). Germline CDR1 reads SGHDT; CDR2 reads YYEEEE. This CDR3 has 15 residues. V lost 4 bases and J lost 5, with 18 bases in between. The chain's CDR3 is CASSAYRVALYGYTF. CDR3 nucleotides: TGTGCCAGCAGCGCGTACAGGGTGGCATTATATGGCTACACCTTC.

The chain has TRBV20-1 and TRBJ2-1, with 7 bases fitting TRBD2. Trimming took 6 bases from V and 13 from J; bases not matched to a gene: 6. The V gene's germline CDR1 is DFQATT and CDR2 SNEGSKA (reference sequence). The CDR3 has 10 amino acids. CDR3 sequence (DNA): TGCAGTGCCTCCGGACTAGATCAGTTCTTC. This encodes CSASGLDQFF.

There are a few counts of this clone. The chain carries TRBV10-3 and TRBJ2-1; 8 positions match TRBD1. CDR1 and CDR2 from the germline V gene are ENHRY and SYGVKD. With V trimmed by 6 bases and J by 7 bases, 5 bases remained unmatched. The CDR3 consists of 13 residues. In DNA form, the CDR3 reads TGTGCCATCAGAGGACAGGGTGAAAATGAGCAGTTCTTC. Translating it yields CAIRGQGENEQFF.

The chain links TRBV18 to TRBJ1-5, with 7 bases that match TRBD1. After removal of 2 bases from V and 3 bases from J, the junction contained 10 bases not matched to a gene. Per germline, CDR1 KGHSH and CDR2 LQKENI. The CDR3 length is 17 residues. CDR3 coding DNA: TGTGCCAGCTCACCAAGTGGCCGGGGACAGATCAATCAGCCCCAGCATTTT. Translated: CASSPSGRGQINQPQHF. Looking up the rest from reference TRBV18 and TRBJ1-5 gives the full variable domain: NAGVMQNPRHLVRRRGQEARLRCSPMKGHSHVYWYRQLPEEGLKFMVYLQKENIIDESGMPKERFSAEFPKEGPSILRIQQVVRGDSAAYFCASSPSGRGQINQPQHFGDGTRLSIL.

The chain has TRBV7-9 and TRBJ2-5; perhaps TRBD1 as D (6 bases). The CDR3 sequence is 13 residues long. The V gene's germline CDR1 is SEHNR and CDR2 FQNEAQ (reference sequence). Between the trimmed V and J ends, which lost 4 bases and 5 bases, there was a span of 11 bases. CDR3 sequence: CASSSQGRETQYF. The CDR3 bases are TGTGCCAGCAGCTCACAGGGACGGGAGACCCAGTACTTC.

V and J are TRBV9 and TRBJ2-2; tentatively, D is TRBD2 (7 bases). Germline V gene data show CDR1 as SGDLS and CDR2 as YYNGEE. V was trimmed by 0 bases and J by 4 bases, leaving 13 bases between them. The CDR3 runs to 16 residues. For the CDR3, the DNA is TGTGCCAGCAGCGTAGCTGGGGGGGCGCGCACCGGGGAGCTGTTTTTT. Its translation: CASSVAGGARTGELFF.

The CDR3 reads CASSPGQTYEQYF. CDR3 in DNA: TGTGCCAGCAGCCCGGGACAGACCTACGAGCAGTACTTC. The chain carries TRBV11-3 and TRBJ2-7; TRBD1 matches at 7 bases. The germline V gene encodes CDR1 SGHNT and CDR2 YENEEA. The length of the CDR3 is 13 residues. With 5 bases clipped from V and 2 bases from J, the junction kept 3 bases outside the gene matches.

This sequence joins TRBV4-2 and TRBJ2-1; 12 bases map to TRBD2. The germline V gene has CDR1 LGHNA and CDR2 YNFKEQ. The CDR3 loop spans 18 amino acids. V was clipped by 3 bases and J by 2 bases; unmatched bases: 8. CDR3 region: CASSHSLAGGRAYNEQFF. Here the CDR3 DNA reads TGTGCCAGCAGCCATTCTCTAGCGGGAGGGAGGGCCTACAATGAGCAGTTCTTC.

CDR3 sequence reads: CASSKAGGQGTYEQFF. The CDR3 DNA reads as TGTGCCAGCAGCAAAGCTGGCGGACAGGGTACCTATGAGCAGTTCTTC. The J gene is TRBJ2-1, the V gene TRBV7-2; 8 positions match TRBD1. The CDR3 spans 16 residues. V trimming: 5 bases; J trimming: 8 bases; junction bases outside the gene matches: 14. Germline V gene lookup returns CDR1 SGHTA and CDR2 FQGNSA.

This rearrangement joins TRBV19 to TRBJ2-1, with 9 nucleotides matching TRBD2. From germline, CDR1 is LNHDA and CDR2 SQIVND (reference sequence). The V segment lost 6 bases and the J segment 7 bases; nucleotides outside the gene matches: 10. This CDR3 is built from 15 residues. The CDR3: CASSPTSGSRNEQFF. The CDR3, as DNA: TGTGCCAGTAGCCCGACTAGCGGCTCTAGGAATGAGCAGTTCTTC. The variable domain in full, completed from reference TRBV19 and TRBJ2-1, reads DGGITQSPKYLFRKEGQNVTLSCEQNLNHDAMYWYRQDPGQGLRLIYYSQIVNDFQKGDIAEGYSVSREKKESFPLTVTSAQKNPTAFYLCASSPTSGSRNEQFFGPGTRLTVL.

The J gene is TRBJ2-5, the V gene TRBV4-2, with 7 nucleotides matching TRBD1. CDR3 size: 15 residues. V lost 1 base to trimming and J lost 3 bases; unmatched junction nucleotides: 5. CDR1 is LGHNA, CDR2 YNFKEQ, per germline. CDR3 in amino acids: CASSQVLGGEETQYF. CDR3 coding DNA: TGTGCCAGCAGCCAAGTGTTAGGGGGCGAAGAGACCCAGTACTTC.

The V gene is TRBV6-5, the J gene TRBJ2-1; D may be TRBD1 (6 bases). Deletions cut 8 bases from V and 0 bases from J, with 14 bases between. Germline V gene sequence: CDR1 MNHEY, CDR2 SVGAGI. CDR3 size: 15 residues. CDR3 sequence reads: CASGPDRSSYNEQFF. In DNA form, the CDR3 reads TGTGCCAGCGGTCCGGACAGAAGCTCCTACAATGAGCAGTTCTTC.

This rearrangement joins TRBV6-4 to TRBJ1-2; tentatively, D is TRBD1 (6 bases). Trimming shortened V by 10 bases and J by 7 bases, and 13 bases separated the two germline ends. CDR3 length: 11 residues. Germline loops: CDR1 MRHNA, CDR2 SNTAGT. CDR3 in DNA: TGTGCCATCACGGGACACTTTGGCTACACCTTC. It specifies CAITGHFGYTF.

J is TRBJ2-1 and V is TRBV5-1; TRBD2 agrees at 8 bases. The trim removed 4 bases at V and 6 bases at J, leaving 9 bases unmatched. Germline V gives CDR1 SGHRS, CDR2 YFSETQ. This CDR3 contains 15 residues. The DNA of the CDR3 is TGCGCCAGCAGCGCGGGACTAGAGAGGGGCAATGAGCAGTTCTTC. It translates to CASSAGLERGNEQFF.

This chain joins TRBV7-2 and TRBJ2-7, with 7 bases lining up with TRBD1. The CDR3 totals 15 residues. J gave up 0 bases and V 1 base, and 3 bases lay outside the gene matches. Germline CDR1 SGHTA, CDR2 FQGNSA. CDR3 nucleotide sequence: TGTGCCAGCAGCTTAGATGGGACAGTCTCCTACGAGCAGTACTTC. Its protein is CASSLDGTVSYEQYF.

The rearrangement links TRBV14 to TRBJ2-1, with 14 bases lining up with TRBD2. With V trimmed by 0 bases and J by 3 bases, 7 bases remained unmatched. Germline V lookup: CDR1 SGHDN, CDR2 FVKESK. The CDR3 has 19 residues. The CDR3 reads CASSQDRLAGGPLYNEQFF. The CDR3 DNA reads TGTGCCAGCAGCCAAGATCGACTAGCGGGAGGGCCGCTCTACAATGAGCAGTTCTTC.

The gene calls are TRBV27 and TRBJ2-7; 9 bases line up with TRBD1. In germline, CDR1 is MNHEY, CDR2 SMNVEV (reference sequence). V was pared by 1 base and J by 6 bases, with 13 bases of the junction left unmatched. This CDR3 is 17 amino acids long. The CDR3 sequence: CASSLLGSGDRGFEQYF. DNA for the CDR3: TGTGCCAGCAGTTTATTGGGGAGTGGAGACAGGGGGTTCGAGCAGTACTTC.

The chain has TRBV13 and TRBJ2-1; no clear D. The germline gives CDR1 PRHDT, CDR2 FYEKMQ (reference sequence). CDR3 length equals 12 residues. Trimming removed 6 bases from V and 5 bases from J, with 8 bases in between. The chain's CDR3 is CASSLSHNEQFF. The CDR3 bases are TGTGCCAGCAGTCTCAGTCACAATGAGCAGTTCTTC.

The chain's CDR3 is CAISDLSTDTQYF. The CDR3 DNA reads as TGTGCCATCAGTGACCTCAGCACAGATACGCAGTATTTT. The genes are TRBV10-3 and TRBJ2-3, with D uncertain. The CDR3 is made up of 13 amino acids. V lost 3 bases and J lost 0, with 4 bases in between. The germline CDR1 and CDR2 sequences are ENHRY and SYGVKD.

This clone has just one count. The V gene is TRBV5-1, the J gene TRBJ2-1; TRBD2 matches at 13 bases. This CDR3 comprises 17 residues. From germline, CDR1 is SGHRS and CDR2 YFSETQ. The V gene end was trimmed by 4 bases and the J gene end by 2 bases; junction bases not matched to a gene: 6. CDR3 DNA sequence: TGCGCCAGCAGCCCACTCGGGACTAGCGGGACCTACAATGAGCAGTTCTTC. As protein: CASSPLGTSGTYNEQFF.

The CDR3 here is CASRPKGLAGQSSYNEQFF. The CDR3 coding sequence is TGTGCCAGTAGGCCAAAGGGACTAGCGGGGCAAAGCTCCTACAATGAGCAGTTCTTC. The V call is TRBV19, the J call TRBJ2-1; 13 bases line up with TRBD2. This CDR3 spans 19 amino acids. CDR1 and CDR2 from the germline V gene are LNHDA and SQIVND (reference sequence). V trimming: 6 bases; J trimming: 0 bases; junction bases outside the gene matches: 11.

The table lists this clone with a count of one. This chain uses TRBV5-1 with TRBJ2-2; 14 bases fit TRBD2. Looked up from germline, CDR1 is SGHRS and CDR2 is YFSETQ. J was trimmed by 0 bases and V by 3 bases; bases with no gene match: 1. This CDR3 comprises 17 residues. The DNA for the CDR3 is TGCGCCAGCAGCTCGGGACTAGCGGGGGCGAACACCGGGGAGCTGTTTTTT. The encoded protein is CASSSGLAGANTGELFF.

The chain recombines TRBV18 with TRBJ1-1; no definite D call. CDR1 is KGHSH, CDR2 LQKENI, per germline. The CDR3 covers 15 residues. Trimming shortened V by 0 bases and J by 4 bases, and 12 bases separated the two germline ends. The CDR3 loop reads CASSPPRGSGTEAFF. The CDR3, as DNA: TGTGCCAGCTCACCACCGCGTGGGAGTGGCACTGAAGCTTTCTTT.

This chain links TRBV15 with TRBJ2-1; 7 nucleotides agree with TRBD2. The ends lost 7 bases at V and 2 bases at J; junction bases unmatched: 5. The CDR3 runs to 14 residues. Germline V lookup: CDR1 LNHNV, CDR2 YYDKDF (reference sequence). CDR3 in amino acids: CATTERETYNEQFF. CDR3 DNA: TGTGCCACCACCGAGCGGGAAACCTACAATGAGCAGTTCTTC.

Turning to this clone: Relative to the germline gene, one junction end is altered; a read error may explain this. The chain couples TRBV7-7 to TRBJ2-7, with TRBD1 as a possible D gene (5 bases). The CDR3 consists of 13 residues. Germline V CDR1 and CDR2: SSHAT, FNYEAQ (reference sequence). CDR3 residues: CASSLGATYEQYF. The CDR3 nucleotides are TGTGCTAGCAGCTTAGGGGCTACCTACGAGCAGTACTTC. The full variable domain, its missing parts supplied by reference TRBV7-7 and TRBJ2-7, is GAGVSQSPRYKVTKRGQDVTLRCDPISSHATLYWYQQALGQGPEFLTYFNYEAQPDKSGLPSDRFSAERPEGSISTLTIQRTEQRDSAMYRCASSLGATYEQYFGPGTRLTVT.